These T cell receptor beta chains were read from a single sample in a study of human T cells and chemical hapten exposure. MiXCR, applied by TCRdb to the RACE reads, yields one record per CDR3 protein. The sample has approximately 340,000 distinct CDR3 sequences; about 7% are singletons. The starting material was whole blood, obtained in connection with sensitization to the hapten diphenylcyclopropenone (DPC). The source of these receptors is a woman between 18 and 30 years old with alopecia areata. Some clones in this sample may be carry-over from other donors' samples. CDR3s include the opening cysteine and the closing phenylalanine or tryptophan. Fields, in order: J gene, D gene, clone size, V gene, CDR3 DNA, CDR3 protein. D genes are given only for firm matches. Size is omitted from some rows. Given values are once, few, many or a class for expanded clones.

J gene: TRBJ2-1; D gene: NA; clone size: many; V gene: TRBV7-9; CDR3 DNA: TGTGCCAGCAGCTTAGTTCCCTCCTACAATGAGCAGTTCTTC; CDR3 protein: CASSLVPSYNEQFF
J gene: TRBJ1-5; D gene: NA; clone size: few; V gene: TRBV23-1; CDR3 DNA: TGCGCCAGCAGTCATTGTCAGCCCCAGCATTTT; CDR3 protein: CASSHCQPQHF
J gene: TRBJ1-2; D gene: NA; clone size: few; V gene: TRBV7-2; CDR3 DNA: TGTGCCAGCAGCAGGACCCCATCTAACTATGGCTACACCTTC; CDR3 protein: CASSRTPSNYGYTF
J gene: TRBJ1-1; D gene: NA; clone size: NA; V gene: TRBV18; CDR3 DNA: TGTGCCAGCTCACCACCGGGATTTATGAACACTGAAGCTTTCTTT; CDR3 protein: CASSPPGFMNTEAFF
J gene: TRBJ2-3; D gene: NA; clone size: NA; V gene: TRBV29-1; CDR3 DNA: TGCAGCGTAGCGAGACTATTTCCCTGGGCAGATACGCAGTATTTT; CDR3 protein: CSVARLFPWADTQYF
J gene: TRBJ2-1; D gene: NA; clone size: few; V gene: TRBV7-2; CDR3 DNA: TGTGCCAGCAGCTTAGTTGACGCCTTTGGTGAGCAGTTCTTC; CDR3 protein: CASSLVDAFGEQFF
J gene: TRBJ2-7; D gene: NA; clone size: NA; V gene: TRBV21-1; CDR3 DNA: TGTGCCAGCAGCACCCTCTGTTCTGGGGAGCAGTACTTC; CDR3 protein: CASSTLCSGEQYF
J gene: TRBJ1-1; D gene: TRBD1; clone size: NA; V gene: TRBV7-2; CDR3 DNA: TGTGCCAGCAGCCCACAGGGGAGGGGCACTGAAGCTTTCTTT; CDR3 protein: CASSPQGRGTEAFF
J gene: TRBJ2-5; D gene: NA; clone size: many; V gene: TRBV5-1; CDR3 DNA: TGCGCCAGCAGCTTATACCGGCGGGGCCAAGAGACCCAGTACTTC; CDR3 protein: CASSLYRRGQETQYF
J gene: TRBJ1-2; D gene: TRBD1; clone size: NA; V gene: TRBV5-1; CDR3 DNA: TGCGCCAGCAGTTTGGGACAGCTGGGCTACACCTTC; CDR3 protein: CASSLGQLGYTF
J gene: TRBJ1-5; D gene: NA; clone size: NA; V gene: TRBV6-2/TRBV6-3; CDR3 DNA: TGTGCCAGCGAAAGAGATAGCAATCAGCCCCAGCATTTT; CDR3 protein: CASERDSNQPQHF
J gene: TRBJ2-7; D gene: NA; clone size: NA; V gene: TRBV18; CDR3 DNA: TGTGCCAGCTCACCACCTTCTGGGCAGGGCTACGAGCAGTACTTC; CDR3 protein: CASSPPSGQGYEQYF
J gene: TRBJ2-1; D gene: NA; clone size: many; V gene: TRBV10-3; CDR3 DNA: TGTGCCCACTCGGACAGCGGGCGTCGAGACAATGAGCAGTTCTTC; CDR3 protein: CAHSDSGRRDNEQFF
J gene: TRBJ2-1; D gene: NA; clone size: NA; V gene: TRBV7-9; CDR3 DNA: TGTGCCAGCAGCTTACGGGACACTTCCTACAATGAGCAGTTCTTC; CDR3 protein: CASSLRDTSYNEQFF
J gene: TRBJ1-6; D gene: NA; clone size: few; V gene: TRBV5-1; CDR3 DNA: TGCGCCAGCAGCACTAGTGGACAGTATAATTCACCCCTCCACTTT; CDR3 protein: CASSTSGQYNSPLHF
J gene: TRBJ1-4; D gene: NA; clone size: NA; V gene: TRBV7-2; CDR3 DNA: TGTGCCAGCAGCTTCACAGGGAGGACGGAAAAACTGTTTTTT; CDR3 protein: CASSFTGRTEKLFF
J gene: TRBJ1-1; D gene: TRBD1; clone size: many; V gene: TRBV27; CDR3 DNA: TGTGCCAGCAGTTTCCCCGGGACAGGGGTAACTGAAGCTTTCTTT; CDR3 protein: CASSFPGTGVTEAFF
J gene: TRBJ2-3; D gene: TRBD1; clone size: NA; V gene: TRBV20-1; CDR3 DNA: TGCAGTGCTCGACAGGGGGCGCGTCCAGATACGCAGTATTTT; CDR3 protein: CSARQGARPDTQYF
J gene: TRBJ2-3; D gene: TRBD2; clone size: many; V gene: TRBV5-1; CDR3 DNA: TGCGCCAGCAGCTCGCAGCGGGGGCAAAGCACAGATACGCAGTATTTT; CDR3 protein: CASSSQRGQSTDTQYF
J gene: TRBJ1-4; D gene: TRBD1; clone size: few; V gene: TRBV25-1; CDR3 DNA: TGTGCCAGCAGTGCGCCGGGACAGGGCCCGTATGAAAAACTGTTTTTT; CDR3 protein: CASSAPGQGPYEKLFF
J gene: TRBJ1-1; D gene: NA; clone size: many; V gene: TRBV29-1; CDR3 DNA: TGCAGCGCCCCGTTGCAAGGGGCGGACACTGAAGCTTTCTTT; CDR3 protein: CSAPLQGADTEAFF
J gene: TRBJ1-2; D gene: NA; clone size: NA; V gene: TRBV6-2/TRBV6-3; CDR3 DNA: TGTGCCAGCAGTTACTTTGGGGCAGGCTATGGCTACACCTTC; CDR3 protein: CASSYFGAGYGYTF
J gene: TRBJ1-3; D gene: NA; clone size: many; V gene: TRBV4-3; CDR3 DNA: TGCGCCAGCAGCCAAGATATAGCGGCAGGGAGAAACACCATATATTTT; CDR3 protein: CASSQDIAAGRNTIYF
J gene: TRBJ2-7; D gene: TRBD1; clone size: few; V gene: TRBV18; CDR3 DNA: TGTGCCAGCTCAGCCCAGGGGGCGGAGGAGCAGTACTTC; CDR3 protein: CASSAQGAEEQYF
J gene: TRBJ2-1; D gene: TRBD1; clone size: many; V gene: TRBV4-3; CDR3 DNA: TGCGCCAGCAGCCTACGGGACAGGGGCCTCGATGAGCAGTTCTTC; CDR3 protein: CASSLRDRGLDEQFF
J gene: TRBJ1-6; D gene: NA; clone size: few; V gene: TRBV4-2; CDR3 DNA: TGTGCCAGCAGCCAAGAAGGGTCAGCGTCCTATAATTCACCCCTCCACTTT; CDR3 protein: CASSQEGSASYNSPLHF
J gene: TRBJ2-3; D gene: NA; clone size: NA; V gene: TRBV9; CDR3 DNA: TGTGCCAGCAGCGTACTTGGCCAGGGGCTGGATACGCAGTATTTT; CDR3 protein: CASSVLGQGLDTQYF
J gene: TRBJ2-3; D gene: NA; clone size: few; V gene: TRBV24-1; CDR3 DNA: TGTGCCACCAGTGGTGGAAAACAGGGTACGCAGTATTTT; CDR3 protein: CATSGGKQGTQYF
J gene: TRBJ1-4; D gene: TRBD1; clone size: few; V gene: TRBV28; CDR3 DNA: TGTGCCAGCTCTTCCCCGGGACAGAGGAATGAAAAACTGTTTTTT; CDR3 protein: CASSSPGQRNEKLFF
J gene: TRBJ2-2; D gene: TRBD1; clone size: few; V gene: TRBV2; CDR3 DNA: TGTGCCAGCAGTGTTAGGGGGCTTCAGAACACCGGGGAGCTGTTTTTT; CDR3 protein: CASSVRGLQNTGELFF
J gene: TRBJ2-3; D gene: TRBD2; clone size: NA; V gene: TRBV20-1; CDR3 DNA: TGCAGTGCTAGGGAACCTAGCGGGGGAGGAGATACGCAGTATTTT; CDR3 protein: CSAREPSGGGDTQYF
J gene: TRBJ1-5; D gene: TRBD1; clone size: many; V gene: TRBV3-1; CDR3 DNA: TGTGCCAGCAGCCCATCCCCCGGGCAGGGGGCCCAGCATTTT; CDR3 protein: CASSPSPGQGAQHF
J gene: TRBJ1-1; D gene: NA; clone size: many; V gene: TRBV3-1; CDR3 DNA: TGTGCCAGCAGCCAAGATCTGCACCCTGGAGCTTTCTTT; CDR3 protein: CASSQDLHPGAFF
J gene: TRBJ1-4; D gene: NA; clone size: NA; V gene: TRBV2; CDR3 DNA: TGTGCCAGCACGCAGGACGGAGGGGAAAAACTGTTTTTT; CDR3 protein: CASTQDGGEKLFF
J gene: TRBJ1-5; D gene: NA; clone size: many; V gene: TRBV6-2/TRBV6-3; CDR3 DNA: TGTGCCAGCAATAGGAAGCCCCAGCATTTT; CDR3 protein: CASNRKPQHF
J gene: TRBJ2-3; D gene: TRBD1; clone size: many; V gene: TRBV27; CDR3 DNA: TGTGCCAGCAGTCTCCGGGACAGGGGGCCAGATACGCAGTATTTT; CDR3 protein: CASSLRDRGPDTQYF
J gene: TRBJ1-2; D gene: NA; clone size: many; V gene: TRBV7-2; CDR3 DNA: TGTGCCAGCAGCCCCTCCGTTATGAACTATGGCTACACCTTC; CDR3 protein: CASSPSVMNYGYTF
J gene: TRBJ2-2; D gene: NA; clone size: many; V gene: TRBV4-2; CDR3 DNA: TGTGCCAGCCAGGGAGGGGGCAAGGAGATCGGGGAGCTGTTTTTT; CDR3 protein: CASQGGGKEIGELFF
J gene: TRBJ2-6; D gene: NA; clone size: many; V gene: TRBV2; CDR3 DNA: TGTGCCATCCCAGGGGAATCCGGGGCCAACGTCCTGACTTTC; CDR3 protein: CAIPGESGANVLTF
J gene: TRBJ2-7; D gene: TRBD1; clone size: NA; V gene: TRBV7-9; CDR3 DNA: TGTGCCACGCAACAGGGGGGCTCCTACGAGCAGTACTTC; CDR3 protein: CATQQGGSYEQYF
J gene: TRBJ2-5; D gene: NA; clone size: few; V gene: TRBV4-2; CDR3 DNA: TGTGCCAGCAGCCAACCGGGAGCACGTATTTTTCAAGAGACCCAGTACTTC; CDR3 protein: CASSQPGARIFQETQYF
J gene: TRBJ2-3; D gene: TRBD1; clone size: NA; V gene: TRBV10-3; CDR3 DNA: TGTGCCATCGGGCAGGGGGCCACAGATACGCAGTATTTT; CDR3 protein: CAIGQGATDTQYF
J gene: TRBJ1-3; D gene: NA; clone size: many; V gene: TRBV10-3; CDR3 DNA: TGTGCCATCAGTCAAGGGACCGGAAACACCATATATTTT; CDR3 protein: CAISQGTGNTIYF
J gene: TRBJ1-1; D gene: NA; clone size: few; V gene: TRBV12-3/TRBV12-4; CDR3 DNA: TGTGCCAGCAGCCCTGGATTGGCAGCGAACATGAACACTGAAGCTTTCTTT; CDR3 protein: CASSPGLAANMNTEAFF
J gene: TRBJ1-2; D gene: NA; clone size: many; V gene: TRBV20-1; CDR3 DNA: TGCAGTGCTAGAGATTGGGGCAGGGGTCCCTATGGCTACACCTTC; CDR3 protein: CSARDWGRGPYGYTF
J gene: TRBJ2-3; D gene: NA; clone size: NA; V gene: TRBV28; CDR3 DNA: TGTGCCAGCAGTAACTACTACGGAGCAGATACGCAGTATTTT; CDR3 protein: CASSNYYGADTQYF
J gene: TRBJ2-3; D gene: TRBD2; clone size: NA; V gene: TRBV20-1; CDR3 DNA: TGCAGTGCAACTAGCGGGGGTATCACAGATACGCAGTATTTT; CDR3 protein: CSATSGGITDTQYF
J gene: TRBJ2-1; D gene: TRBD1; clone size: many; V gene: TRBV7-8; CDR3 DNA: TGTGCCAGCAGCCCTGACAGGGTCTCGACTTATGAGCAGTTCTTC; CDR3 protein: CASSPDRVSTYEQFF
J gene: TRBJ1-6; D gene: TRBD1; clone size: NA; V gene: TRBV12-3/TRBV12-4; CDR3 DNA: TGTGCCAGCAGGGGACAGGGAACGCGGAATTCACCCCTCCACTTT; CDR3 protein: CASRGQGTRNSPLHF
J gene: TRBJ1-6; D gene: TRBD1; clone size: NA; V gene: TRBV7-2; CDR3 DNA: TGTGCCAGCAGCCTCCAACAGGGGATCAATTCACCCCTCCACTTT; CDR3 protein: CASSLQQGINSPLHF
J gene: TRBJ2-5; D gene: NA; clone size: NA; V gene: TRBV29-1; CDR3 DNA: TGCAGCGTTGTGAGGTCAGCTTCAGAGACCCAGTACTTC; CDR3 protein: CSVVRSASETQYF
J gene: TRBJ1-1; D gene: TRBD1; clone size: few; V gene: TRBV7-3; CDR3 DNA: TGTGCCAGCAGCTCCCCGGGGACAGGGAAACGTGAAGCTTTCTTT; CDR3 protein: CASSSPGTGKREAFF
J gene: TRBJ1-3; D gene: NA; clone size: NA; V gene: TRBV5-4; CDR3 DNA: TGTGCCAGCAGCTCCCAGAGCTCTGGAAACACCATATATTTT; CDR3 protein: CASSSQSSGNTIYF
J gene: TRBJ2-3; D gene: NA; clone size: few; V gene: TRBV7-7; CDR3 DNA: TGTGCTAGCAGCTTTGGGGGTGGAGATACGCAGTATTTT; CDR3 protein: CASSFGGGDTQYF
J gene: TRBJ1-4; D gene: NA; clone size: NA; V gene: TRBV15; CDR3 DNA: TGTGCCACCAGCACCCCGCTTTCTGTTGCAACTAATGAAAAACTGTTTTTT; CDR3 protein: CATSTPLSVATNEKLFF
J gene: TRBJ1-2; D gene: NA; clone size: NA; V gene: TRBV4-2; CDR3 DNA: TGTGCCAGCAGCCAAGAGGAGGGATCTTACTATGGCTACACCTTC; CDR3 protein: CASSQEEGSYYGYTF
J gene: TRBJ2-2; D gene: TRBD1; clone size: many; V gene: TRBV6-2/TRBV6-3; CDR3 DNA: TGTGCCAGCAGTCGCAACAGGGGATCGGCGACCGGGGAGCTGTTTTTT; CDR3 protein: CASSRNRGSATGELFF